This TCR beta chain was captured in a study of chemoradiotherapy in HPV16-positive cancers. On the study more broadly: Functional T-cell assays on a couple of HPV16-positive patients' cells defined candidate HPV-specific clones and common TCR motifs. Study observations and caveats: Candidate HPV-specific clones and E7-related TCR motifs grew in tumor during treatment. HPV-responsive T-cell expansion during chemoradiotherapy was linked to improved recurrence-free survival in HPV16-positive patients.

Samples were taken several times over chemoradiotherapy. Germline CDR1 and CDR2: SGHDT and YYEEEE. CDR3 length equals 14 residues. With V trimmed by 2 bases and J by 11 bases, 7 bases remained unmatched. TCRdb's table, derived via immunoSEQ multiplex PCR, lists solely in-frame clones and lacks some. This table has 7,500 or so clones, 65% to 75% appearing once. About this clone itself: Its target is unknown.

The sequenced sample was tumor tissue, obtained from a patient who underwent chemoradiotherapy. The sequence was collected from a human donor with HPV-associated anogenital cancer. V and J are TRBV5-6 and TRBJ1-4; 9 bases are shared with TRBD1. CDR3 amino acids: CASSFSAGQGKLFF. The CDR3 DNA reads TGTGCCAGCAGCTTTTCGGCGGGACAGGGTAAACTGTTTTTT.